The present entry profiles one T cell receptor (beta chain) with its context. Its antigen is unidentified. This specimen comes from a study of shared clonotypes between healthy human individuals. Evenly divided among several immunoSEQ plates was the genomic DNA of each subset. Authors' data handling: ImmunoSEQ output lacked quality scores and full-length reads, limiting matched filtering. Assay: immunoSEQ multiplex PCR; the TCRdb copy retains only in-frame clones and omits some. The DNA gave D and trimming, while V, J and clone size come from that table. The repertoire consists of 400,000 to 600,000 clones, with almost 80% occurring once and the leading ten covering approximately 13%. Study-wide findings and caveats: Donor clonotype sharing was expected to depend on sequencing depth. In this cohort, only blood was sampled, and tissue repertoires likely differ.

V dropped 0 bases and J dropped 6; count of bases not matched to a gene: 4. The CDR3 runs 15 residues. Germline V gene data show CDR1 as MNHNY and CDR2 as SVGAGI (reference sequence). J is TRBJ2-7 and V is TRBV6-6, with 11 nucleotides matching TRBD2. Material: PBMCs. This sequence originates from a woman aged 40 to 50 in good health. Some clones in this sample may be carry-over from other donors' samples. CDR3: CASSYSSTSGSEQYF. In nucleotides, the CDR3 is TGTGCCAGCAGTTACTCGAGTACTAGCGGGAGCGAGCAGTACTTC.